This T cell receptor beta chain was documented in a study of long-term antiretroviral therapy in people with HIV. The CDR3 sequence is 16 residues long. CDR1 SGHRS and CDR2 YFSETQ come from the germline V gene. With 4 bases clipped from V and 4 bases from J, the junction kept 9 bases outside the gene matches. Researchers ran immunoSEQ v3.0 at survey level. Data came from immunoSEQ multiplex PCR; TCRdb stores just in-frame clones and leaves some out. Of about 25,000 clones in the sample, just over 85% were seen once. Study results and limitations: Repertoire dominance by clones expanded before ART was seen at all time points. Following ART, diversity rose but still fell short of transplant donor controls. Control repertoires displayed wider CDR3 length ranges than the HIV repertoires.

About this clone itself: The antigen remains undetermined.

The chain carries TRBV5-1 and TRBJ1-2, with 11 bases matching TRBD1. This sample comprised unsorted PBMCs, obtained 1.2 years after starting antiretroviral therapy. This receptor was obtained from a man in his forties or fifties with HIV. DNA of the CDR3: TGCGCCAGCAGCCCAGGACAGGGGGCTAATTCCTATGGCTACACCTTC. Protein sequence: CASSPGQGANSYGYTF.